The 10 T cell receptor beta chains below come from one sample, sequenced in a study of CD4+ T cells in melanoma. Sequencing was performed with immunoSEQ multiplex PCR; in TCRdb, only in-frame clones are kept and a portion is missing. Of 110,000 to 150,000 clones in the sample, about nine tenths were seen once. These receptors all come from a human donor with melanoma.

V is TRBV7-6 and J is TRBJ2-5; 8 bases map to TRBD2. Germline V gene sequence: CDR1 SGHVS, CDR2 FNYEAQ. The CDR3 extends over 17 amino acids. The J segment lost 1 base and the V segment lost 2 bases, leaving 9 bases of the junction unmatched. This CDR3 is CASSLISGGGFQETQYF. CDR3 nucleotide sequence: TGTGCCAGCAGCTTAATCTCTGGCGGGGGGTTCCAAGAGACCCAGTACTTC.

CDR3 nucleotides: TGTGCCAGCGTACTAGCTCCGCGGGTAAACATTCAGTACTTC. Its translation: CASVLAPRVNIQYF. This chain connects TRBV5-6 to TRBJ2-4, with D maybe TRBD2 (6 bases). V was pared by 7 bases and J by 6 bases, with 17 bases between. CDR3 length equals 14 residues. Per germline, CDR1 SGHDT and CDR2 YYEEEE.

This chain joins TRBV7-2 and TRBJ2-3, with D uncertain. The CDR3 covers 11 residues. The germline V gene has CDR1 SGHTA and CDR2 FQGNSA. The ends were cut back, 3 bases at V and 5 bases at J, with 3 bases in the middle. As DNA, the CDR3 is TGTGCCAGCAGCTTCCAAGATACGCAGTATTTT. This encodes CASSFQDTQYF.

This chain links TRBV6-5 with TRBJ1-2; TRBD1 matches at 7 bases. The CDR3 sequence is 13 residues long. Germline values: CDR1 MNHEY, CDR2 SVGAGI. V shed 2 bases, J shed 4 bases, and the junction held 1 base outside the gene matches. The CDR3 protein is CASSYGTVYGYTF. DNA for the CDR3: TGTGCCAGCAGTTACGGGACAGTCTATGGCTACACCTTC.

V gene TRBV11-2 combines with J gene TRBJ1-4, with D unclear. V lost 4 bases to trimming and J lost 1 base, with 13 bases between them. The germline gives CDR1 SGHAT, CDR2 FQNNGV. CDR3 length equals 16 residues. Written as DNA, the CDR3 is TGTGCCAGCAGCTGGTTCAGCGGCGGAACTAATGAAAAACTGTTTTTT. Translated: CASSWFSGGTNEKLFF.

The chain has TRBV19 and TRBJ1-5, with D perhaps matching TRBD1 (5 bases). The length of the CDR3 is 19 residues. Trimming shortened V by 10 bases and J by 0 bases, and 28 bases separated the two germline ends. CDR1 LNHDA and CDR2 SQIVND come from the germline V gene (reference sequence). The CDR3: CATKGRAQTGAYSNQPQHF. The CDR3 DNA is TGTGCCACCAAGGGACGCGCCCAGACTGGAGCCTATAGCAATCAGCCCCAGCATTTT. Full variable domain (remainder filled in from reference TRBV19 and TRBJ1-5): DGGITQSPKYLFRKEGQNVTLSCEQNLNHDAMYWYRQDPGQGLRLIYYSQIVNDFQKGDIAEGYSVSREKKESFPLTVTSAQKNPTAFYLCATKGRAQTGAYSNQPQHFGDGTRLSIL.

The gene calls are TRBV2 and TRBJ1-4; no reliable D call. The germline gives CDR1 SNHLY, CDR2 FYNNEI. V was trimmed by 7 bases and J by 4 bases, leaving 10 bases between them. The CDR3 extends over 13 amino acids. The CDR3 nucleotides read TGTGCCAGCACCCTGGAACTTAATGAAAAACTGTTTTTT. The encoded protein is CASTLELNEKLFF.

In DNA form, the CDR3 reads TGTGCCAGCAGTTACAAAGTCTCCGAGCAGTACTTC. Encoded protein: CASSYKVSEQYF. The chain combines TRBV6-6 with TRBJ2-7; D not resolved. The germline gives CDR1 MNHNY, CDR2 SVGAGI (reference sequence). V was clipped by 2 bases and J by 6 bases, with 8 bases between them. The CDR3 is made up of 12 amino acids.

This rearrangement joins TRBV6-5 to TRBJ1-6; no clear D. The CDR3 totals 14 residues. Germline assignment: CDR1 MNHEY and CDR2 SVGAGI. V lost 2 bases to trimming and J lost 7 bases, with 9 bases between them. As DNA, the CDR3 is TGTGCCAGCAGTTACATCCTGAAGAATTCACCCCTCCACTTT. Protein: CASSYILKNSPLHF.

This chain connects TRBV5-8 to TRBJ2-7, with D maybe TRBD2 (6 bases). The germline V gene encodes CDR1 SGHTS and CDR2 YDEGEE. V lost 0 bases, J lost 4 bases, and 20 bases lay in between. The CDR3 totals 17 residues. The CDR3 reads CASSLGGQGLWGYEQYF. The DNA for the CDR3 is TGTGCCAGCAGCTTGGGTGGTCAGGGACTTTGGGGGTACGAGCAGTACTTC.